The 15 T cell receptor beta chains below were found in one sample sequenced in a study of somatic mutations in cytotoxic T cells in rheumatoid arthritis. The method was immunoSEQ multiplex PCR; TCRdb's version includes in-frame clones alone and lacks a portion of them. In the table there are about 30,000 clones, 82% of which are singletons. Sequencing input: CD8+ T cells sorted from blood. The receptors here all came from an adult with rheumatoid arthritis.

This chain uses TRBV5-4 with TRBJ2-7, with D possibly TRBD2 on 5 matching bases. Germline values: CDR1 SGHNT, CDR2 YYREEE (reference sequence). The CDR3 totals 11 residues. Trimming stripped 0 bases from V and 7 bases from J, with 5 bases between. The CDR3 loop reads CASSLGREQYF. The CDR3 DNA reads TGTGCCAGCAGCTTGGGGAGGGAGCAGTACTTC.

V usage is TRBV7-8 and J usage is TRBJ2-2; 9 bases map to TRBD2. Germline CDR1 and CDR2: SGHVS and FQNEAQ. The CDR3 is 15 residues long. V was clipped by 1 base and J by 4 bases; unmatched bases: 1. The CDR3: CASSLEGLATGELFF. The CDR3 DNA follows: TGTGCCAGCAGCTTAGAGGGACTAGCCACCGGGGAGCTGTTTTTT.

V and J are TRBV2 and TRBJ1-5, with 7 bases identical to TRBD1. Losses at the gene ends were 1 base for V and 1 base for J; bases not matched to a gene: 4. CDR3 length: 16 residues. Germline CDR1 is SNHLY and CDR2 is FYNNEI. The CDR3 loop is CASSEGKGASNQPQHF. In DNA form, the CDR3 reads TGTGCCAGCAGTGAAGGAAAGGGGGCGAGCAATCAGCCCCAGCATTTT.

This clone was detected only a few times. The rearrangement uses TRBV6-6 and TRBJ1-1; TRBD1 matches 10 bases. The CDR3 is made up of 16 amino acids. Germline assignment: CDR1 MNHNY and CDR2 SVGAGI (reference sequence). The trim removed 7 bases at V and 5 bases at J, leaving 13 bases unmatched. The CDR3 coding sequence is TGTGCCAGCACCATAAAGCAGGGGACAGGGGCAACTGAAGCTTTCTTT. It translates to CASTIKQGTGATEAFF.

This clone was seen more than once but under ten times. The V and J genes are TRBV13 and TRBJ1-5; no firm D call. V was cut by 5 bases and J by 0 bases, with 5 bases left in between. Germline CDR1 and CDR2: PRHDT and FYEKMQ (reference sequence). The CDR3 has 13 residues. In DNA form, the CDR3 reads TGTGCCAGCAGCCTTTATAGCAATCAGCCCCAGCATTTT. Its translation: CASSLYSNQPQHF.

The chain recombines TRBV4-1 with TRBJ2-5; D remains ambiguous. The end of the DNA is better explained by TRBJ2-7, so the J call may be wrong. Germline CDR1 MGHRA, CDR2 YSYEKL. The CDR3 is 16 residues long. CDR3 in DNA: TGCGCCAGCAGCCAAGACGGTTCCCCGAGCTCCTACGAGCAGTACTTC. Translating it yields CASSQDGSPSSYEQYF.

V and J are TRBV5-1 and TRBJ2-5; 9 bases match TRBD2. The CDR3 length is 16 residues. The ends lost 0 bases at V and 1 base at J; junction bases unmatched: 4. The germline CDR1 and CDR2 sequences are SGHRS and YFSETQ. CDR3: CASSLVLREGQETQYF. In nucleotides, the CDR3 is TGCGCCAGCAGCTTGGTTCTGCGGGAGGGCCAAGAGACCCAGTACTTC.

This rearrangement joins TRBV7-9 to TRBJ2-2; D unclear. The CDR3 has 18 residues. Trimming took 1 base from V and 0 from J, leaving 15 bases between them. From germline, CDR1 is SEHNR and CDR2 FQNEAQ (reference sequence). CDR3 sequence: CASSLVTAHPANTGELFF. In DNA, the CDR3 is TGTGCCAGCAGCTTAGTTACCGCCCACCCCGCGAACACCGGGGAGCTGTTTTTT.

V and J are TRBV4-2 and TRBJ2-3, with 7 bases identical to TRBD2. The CDR3 has 15 residues. The V segment lost 1 base and the J segment 4 bases; nucleotides outside the gene matches: 5. The germline V gene encodes CDR1 LGHNA and CDR2 YNFKEQ. The CDR3 nucleotides read TGTGCCAGCAGCCAAGGCGGGGGAGAGGCAGATACGCAGTATTTT. This encodes CASSQGGGEADTQYF.

This rearrangement joins TRBV6-1 to TRBJ2-7, with D perhaps matching TRBD1 (5 bases). Trimming shortened V by 1 base and J by 0 bases, and 10 bases separated the two germline ends. CDR1 and CDR2 (germline): MNHNS, SASEGT. The CDR3 extends over 15 amino acids. The CDR3 region is CASSEEGVGSYEQYF. As DNA, the CDR3 is TGTGCCAGCAGTGAAGAAGGGGTGGGCTCCTACGAGCAGTACTTC.

The CDR3 DNA is TGTGCCAGCAGTGAAGCGGGGGATAATGAAAAACTGTTTTTT. Protein product: CASSEAGDNEKLFF. The V gene is TRBV6-1, the J gene TRBJ1-4, with D perhaps matching TRBD1 (5 bases). V dropped 0 bases and J dropped 4 bases, with 6 bases sitting between them. The germline V gene has CDR1 MNHNS and CDR2 SASEGT. This CDR3 spans 14 amino acids.

The J gene is TRBJ2-6, the V gene TRBV18; D might be TRBD2 (5 bases). Trimming removed 3 bases at V and 2 bases at J, with 23 bases between. The CDR3 runs to 20 residues. Germline CDR1 and CDR2: KGHSH and LQKENI. Here the CDR3 DNA reads TGTGCCAGCTCACCTTTCGGAGGCACTACCGGTCCCCCTGGGGCCAACGTCCTGACTTTC. As protein: CASSPFGGTTGPPGANVLTF.

The chain has TRBV6-1 and TRBJ2-1; D is perhaps TRBD1 or TRBD2 (6 bases each). The CDR3 runs 11 residues. V was shortened by 7 bases and J by 12 bases, with 13 bases between the two germline ends. CDR1 and CDR2 (germline): MNHNS, SASEGT. The CDR3 sequence is CASTIKGGQFF. In nucleotides, the CDR3 is TGTGCCAGCACCATCAAGGGGGGGCAGTTCTTC.

This sequence joins TRBV9 and TRBJ2-3; D is unclear. There are 15 residues in the CDR3. Germline-derived CDR1 and CDR2 are SGDLS and YYNGEE. V was cut by 0 bases and J by 3 bases, with 11 bases left in between. The CDR3: CASSVEGLVTDTQYF. CDR3 nucleotide sequence: TGTGCCAGCAGCGTAGAGGGCCTAGTAACAGATACGCAGTATTTT.

The V call is TRBV7-9, the J call TRBJ2-7; D not resolved. The CDR3 runs 12 residues. Germline assignment: CDR1 SEHNR and CDR2 FQNEAQ (reference sequence). Trimming removed 1 base at V and 6 bases at J, with 7 bases between. The CDR3 sequence: CASSLEAPEQYF. The CDR3 coding sequence is TGTGCCAGCAGCTTAGAAGCTCCCGAGCAGTACTTC.